The entry that follows covers one T cell receptor (beta chain) sequence. The ends were cut back, 3 bases at V and 2 bases at J, with 11 bases in the middle. CDR3 size: 15 residues. Germline V gene lookup returns CDR1 MNHEY and CDR2 SMNVEV (reference sequence). TCRdb's copy holds only in-frame clones and misses some; the assay was immunoSEQ multiplex PCR. The data hold 150,000 or so clones, with approximately 80% observed a single time. The data are from a study of blood T cell repertoires in COVID-19. The chain joins TRBV27 to TRBJ1-3, with a possible D match to TRBD1 (6 bases). The sequenced sample consisted of PBMCs or T cells enriched from blood (not recorded which). The sequence was collected from a man aged 50 to 59 who had recovered from COVID-19. CDR3 loop: CASSLGGRAGNTIYF. CDR3 sequence (DNA): TGTGCCAGCAGTTTGGGGGGGCGGGCTGGAAACACCATATATTTT.